A few counts support the clone carrying this T cell receptor (beta chain). Its antigen is unknown. The sample originates from a study of T cell repertoires in cytomegalovirus infection. TCRdb re-analysed the reads in MiXCR, keeping a single row per CDR3 protein. The sample carries about 920,000 distinct CDR3 sequences, around 30% recorded once. CDR1 is MNHNS, CDR2 SASEGT, per germline. V shed 6 bases and J shed 0 bases, with 8 bases lying between them. The CDR3 has 14 residues. This specimen consisted of cultured CD8+ T cells from PBMCs, obtained from culture after CMV antigen stimulation. V gene TRBV6-1 combines with J gene TRBJ2-2; no firm D call. The source is a human donor in good health (CMV status not recorded). Some clones in this sample may be carry-over from other donors' samples. CDR3 region: CASSSYTNTGELFF. CDR3 DNA: TGTGCCAGCAGCTCCTACACGAACACCGGGGAGCTGTTTTTT.